This TCR beta chain was retrieved from a study of T cell changes during pregnancy in multiple sclerosis. CDR1 is MNHNS and CDR2 is SASEGT in the germline V gene. V shed 1 base and J 0 bases; nucleotides not matched to a gene: 0. CDR3 size: 15 residues. The method was immunoSEQ multiplex PCR; TCRdb's version includes in-frame clones alone and lacks a portion of them. The sample includes around 25,000 clones, almost 90% of them seen just once. V usage is TRBV6-1 and J usage is TRBJ2-3; 8 bases align to TRBD2. The sequencing here drew on CD8+ T cells from peripheral blood mononuclear cells, taken in the second trimester of pregnancy. The sequence was collected from a female donor with multiple sclerosis, enrolled in a pregnancy study. CDR3 region: CASSEERGSTDTQYF. For the CDR3, the DNA is TGTGCCAGCAGTGAAGAGCGGGGGAGCACAGATACGCAGTATTTT.